This T cell receptor beta chain emerged from a study of control samples from healthy donors and cancer patients. The CDR3 has 14 residues. Between the trimmed V and J ends, which lost 2 bases and 4 bases, there was a span of 8 bases. Germline values: CDR1 LGHDT, CDR2 YNNKEL (reference sequence). This clone showed up just once. Using immunoSEQ multiplex PCR, the repertoire was profiled, and TCRdb retains in-frame clones only, with some absent. Of some 120,000 clones listed, approximately 94% are singletons. The source material was PBMCs. The clonotype was recovered from a man aged 45-65 years with head and neck cancer. V and J are TRBV3-1 (or the pseudogene TRBV3-2) and TRBJ2-2, with a weak D call TRBD2 (5 bases). CDR3 sequence reads: CASSQRGITGELFF. The CDR3 DNA follows: TGTGCCAGCAGCCAACGAGGGATCACCGGGGAGCTGTTTTTT.